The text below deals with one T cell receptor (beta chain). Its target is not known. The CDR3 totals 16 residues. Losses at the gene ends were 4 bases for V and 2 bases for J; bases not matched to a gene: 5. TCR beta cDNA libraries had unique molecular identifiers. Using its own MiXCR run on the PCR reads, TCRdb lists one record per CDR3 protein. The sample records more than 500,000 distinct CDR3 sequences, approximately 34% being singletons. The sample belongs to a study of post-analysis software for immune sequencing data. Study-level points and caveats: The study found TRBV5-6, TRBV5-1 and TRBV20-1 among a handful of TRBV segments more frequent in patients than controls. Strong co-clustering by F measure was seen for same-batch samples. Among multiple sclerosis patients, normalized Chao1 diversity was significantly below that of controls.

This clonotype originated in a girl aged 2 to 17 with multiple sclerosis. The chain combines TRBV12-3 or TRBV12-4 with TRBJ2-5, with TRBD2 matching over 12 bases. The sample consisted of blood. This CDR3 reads CASSSSGGAGQETQYF. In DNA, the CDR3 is TGTGCCAGCAGTTCTAGCGGGGGGGCCGGGCAAGAGACCCAGTACTTC.